The rows below give T cell receptor beta chains drawn from one sample of a study of shared clonotypes between healthy human individuals. TCRdb's copy holds only in-frame clones and misses some; the assay was immunoSEQ multiplex PCR. The top ten clones hold roughly 0.35% of a sample with fewer than 1.8 million clones, approximately 98.5% of them seen once. The sequenced material came from naive CD4+ T cells sorted from blood. All receptors derive from a man aged 25 to 40 in good health. The conserved cysteine and the conserved F or W are not part of the CDR3 here.

j_gene,v_gene,CDR3aa
TRBJ1-5,TRBV15,ATSRVRGNQPQH
TRBJ2-1,TRBV7-2,ASALWAGPHLSSYNEQF
TRBJ2-1,TRBV9,ASSVGPNEQF
TRBJ2-7,TRBV28,ASSVTVSYEQY
TRBJ2-7,TRBV28,ASSSRAKLAGVRYEQY
TRBJ2-7,TRBV28,ASSPPGQLSYEQY
TRBJ2-1,TRBV11-2,ASSRLEHNEQF
TRBJ2-1,TRBV29-1,SVYPGTRPYNEQF
TRBJ2-1,TRBV6-5,ASSSRGVNYNEQF
TRBJ2-1,TRBV7-3,ASSQGWTGGYNEQF
TRBJ2-1,TRBV6-9,ASRGWGRSSYNEQF
TRBJ1-2,TRBV28,ASTSGTASNYGYT
TRBJ1-5,TRBV19,ASSIALDYQPQH
TRBJ1-2,TRBV9,ASSSLGTGMGYGYT
TRBJ2-7,TRBV7-6,ASSLGGDTTSH
TRBJ1-2,TRBV2,ASSPTANLYGYT
TRBJ2-6,TRBV19,ASSIRRSGANVLT
TRBJ2-2,TRBV28,ASSPGTGGGTGELF
TRBJ2-5,TRBV10-3,AISELRGETQY
TRBJ2-4,TRBV7-2,ASSPDRVVSKNIQY
TRBJ2-2,TRBV27,ASGLRGIGSGELF
TRBJ2-7,TRBV9,ASPRTGWHYEQY
TRBJ2-1,TRBV10-1,ASSGHNSYNEQF
TRBJ1-4,TRBV11-2,ASSPGTGGPEKLF
TRBJ2-5,TRBV5-1,ASSTGTGEETQY
TRBJ1-2,TRBV18,ASSPLTGIEGYT
TRBJ2-7,TRBV5-1,ASSLIGADEQY
TRBJ2-3,TRBV11-3,ASSPTRDGNTDTQY
TRBJ2-7,TRBV6-5,ASSYRSRFSYEQY
TRBJ1-2,TRBV10-3,AISPQPLRYGYT
TRBJ2-7,TRBV27,ASSPQQGWDEQY
TRBJ1-2,TRBV6-1,ASSGGGERTNYGYT
TRBJ2-7,TRBV6-5,ASSPTGATRYEQY
TRBJ1-3,TRBV19,ASSILDDGNTIY
TRBJ2-7,TRBV6-5,ASSLTTNEQY
TRBJ1-1,TRBV28,ASSLVAAGTEAF
TRBJ2-2,TRBV5-6,ASRPGQANTGELF
TRBJ2-1,TRBV6-1,ASRINRQEF
TRBJ1-1,TRBV7-2,ASSLIMNTEAF
TRBJ2-7,TRBV27,ASSFLSTGVVFEQY
TRBJ2-1,TRBV9,ASSVEVVTYNEQF
TRBJ2-7,TRBV7-2,ASSLIGQGSEQY
TRBJ2-1,TRBV27,ASSLWQGANEQF
TRBJ2-3,TRBV13,ASSLGRNTDTQY
TRBJ2-2,TRBV7-3,ASSKQGRTGELF
TRBJ1-1,TRBV10-3,AIRQGAVSTEAF